The 21 T cell receptor beta chains in this list originate from one sample, sequenced in a study of early T cells in non-severe SARS-CoV-2 infection. TCRdb re-called the 5' RACE reads through MiXCR, storing one row per CDR3 protein. The table records roughly 86,000 distinct CDR3 sequences, around 15% of them present only once. Sequenced sample: whole blood. These receptors originate from an adult who was a healthcare worker with PCR-confirmed SARS-CoV-2 infection or an uninfected control (not recorded which).

This clonotype was counted a few times. The chain has TRBV29-1 and TRBJ1-2; 8 bases align to TRBD1. Germline V gene data show CDR1 as SQVTM and CDR2 as ANQGSEA. The CDR3 runs to 13 residues. Losses at the gene ends were 5 bases for V and 7 bases for J; bases not matched to a gene: 9. CDR3 coding DNA: TGCAGCGTTTTTCGACAGGGGATCTCTGGCTACACCTTC. It yields the protein CSVFRQGISGYTF.

J is TRBJ2-7 and V is TRBV7-2; D is perhaps TRBD2 (5 bases). Germline assignment: CDR1 SGHTA and CDR2 FQGNSA. This CDR3 has 13 residues. The DNA for the CDR3 is TGTGCCAGCAGCCTAGCCTACTCCTACGAGCAGTACGTC. Protein: CASSLAYSYEQYV.

This chain joins TRBV7-8 and TRBJ2-1, with 13 bases lining up with TRBD2. The CDR3 consists of 19 residues. The V segment lost 5 bases and the J segment 0 bases; nucleotides outside the gene matches: 10. Germline V gene sequence: CDR1 SGHVS, CDR2 FQNEAQ. CDR3: CASSQRTSGGWSSYNEQFF. The DNA of the CDR3 is TGTGCCAGCAGCCAAAGGACTAGCGGGGGCTGGAGCTCCTACAATGAGCAGTTCTTC.

The table lists this clonotype with a few counts. This chain joins TRBV7-8 and TRBJ2-2; a possible D gene is TRBD2 (6 bases). The length of the CDR3 is 14 residues. Germline assignment: CDR1 SGHVS and CDR2 FQNEAQ. The V end lost 0 bases, the J end lost 6 bases, and 8 bases lay between the germline ends. The CDR3 spells CASSLARLAGELFF. The CDR3 DNA sequence: TGTGCCAGCAGCTTAGCCAGACTAGCCGGGGAGCTGTTTTTT.

On this clonotype: This sequence may be a read error, since a much larger clone differs from it by one base. The CDR3 does not close with the conserved phenylalanine or tryptophan, likely indicating a read error. The genes are TRBV20-1 and TRBJ2-3; TRBD1 matches at 9 bases. V lost 6 bases and J lost 3; bases outside the gene matches: 10. Germline CDR1 is DFQATT and CDR2 is SNEGSKA (reference sequence). This CDR3 has 15 residues. The CDR3 spells CSASSDRGATDTQYL. The DNA for the CDR3 is TGCAGTGCCAGCTCGGACAGGGGCGCTACAGATACGCAGTATCTT.

For the CDR3, the DNA is TGCGCCAGCAGTGATCCCGGACCTTCCGAAAAACTGTTTTTT. Amino acids: CASSDPGPSEKLFF. The J gene is TRBJ1-4, the V gene TRBV10-2; D not certain. V lost 3 bases and J 8 bases, leaving 13 bases between the germline ends. The germline V gene encodes CDR1 WSHSY and CDR2 SAAADI. This CDR3 has 14 residues.

The chain employs TRBV7-6 and TRBJ1-5, with TRBD1 matching 8 bases. J gave up 5 bases and V 5 bases, and 11 bases lay outside the gene matches. This CDR3 is 16 amino acids long. Germline CDR1 reads SGHVS; CDR2 reads FNYEAQ. CDR3 region: CASSDRYGQGHQPQHF. The CDR3 coding sequence is TGTGCCAGCAGCGATAGGTATGGACAGGGCCATCAGCCCCAGCATTTT.

This clonotype was observed a handful of times. The chain has TRBV3-1 and TRBJ1-5; D call uncertain. Germline CDR1 LGHDT, CDR2 YNNKEL (reference sequence). This CDR3 comprises 16 residues. V was trimmed by 2 bases and J by 7 bases, leaving 18 bases between them. CDR3 DNA: TGTGCCAGCAGCCAAAGGGTATCCGGCCTTCTGCAGCCCCAGCATTTT. This translates into CASSQRVSGLLQPQHF.

The genes are TRBV9 and TRBJ2-1; 11 bases fit TRBD2. Germline-derived CDR1 and CDR2 are SGDLS and YYNGEE. The CDR3 contains 13 residues. V was pared by 10 bases and J by 5 bases, with 5 bases of the junction left unmatched. The CDR3 reads CAGSSGGNNEQFF. The CDR3 DNA sequence: TGTGCCGGCTCTAGCGGGGGGAACAATGAGCAGTTCTTC.

This chain links TRBV5-1 with TRBJ1-1; D remains unclear. Germline loops: CDR1 SGHRS, CDR2 YFSETQ. V lost 1 base and J lost 1, with 5 bases in between. The CDR3 covers 13 residues. The CDR3, as DNA: TGCGCCAGCAGCTTGATGGGGAACACTGAAGCTTTCTTT. Its translation: CASSLMGNTEAFF.

This clonotype occurred many times. The CDR3 nucleotides are TGTGCCAGCAGCCTTGGGGCCTCCAACCTTCAGTATTTT. It encodes CASSLGASNLQYF. V and J are TRBV14 and TRBJ2-3; a possible D gene is TRBD1 (5 bases). Trimming removed 4 bases from V and 12 bases from J, with 17 bases in between. The CDR3 spans 13 residues. Germline loops: CDR1 SGHDN, CDR2 FVKESK.

This clonotype was found a few times. The V and J genes are TRBV12-3 or TRBV12-4 and TRBJ1-1; possibly TRBD1 for D (5 bases). V was shortened by 8 bases and J by 0 bases, with 13 bases between the two germline ends. The CDR3 contains 14 residues. CDR3 in amino acids: CASSGGGVNTEAFF. In DNA form, the CDR3 reads TGTGCCAGCTCAGGCGGGGGGGTGAACACTGAAGCTTTCTTT.

This clonotype was seen only a few times. The chain carries TRBV15 and TRBJ2-7; D could derive from TRBD1 or TRBD2 (5 bases each). The CDR3 is made up of 14 amino acids. The ends were cut back, 4 bases at V and 5 bases at J, with 15 bases in the middle. Germline V gives CDR1 LNHNV, CDR2 YYDKDF (reference sequence). The CDR3 DNA reads TGTGCCACCAGCATTTTCCGGGGCATCGACGAGCAGTACGTC. Protein sequence: CATSIFRGIDEQYV.

This sequence joins TRBV20-1 and TRBJ2-1; a weak D match, TRBD2 (6 bases). The CDR3 is 15 amino acids. In germline, CDR1 is DFQATT, CDR2 SNEGSKA (reference sequence). The CDR3 DNA follows: TGCAGCGCTTGGTCCGGGTGGGGGGAAGACAATGAGCAGTTCTTC. Translating gives CSAWSGWGEDNEQFF.

This clonotype was seen at least ten times. The chain combines TRBV2 with TRBJ1-6; 7 bases line up with TRBD1. J lost 6 bases, V lost 3 bases, and 8 bases had no gene match. The CDR3 contains 16 residues. From germline, CDR1 is SNHLY and CDR2 FYNNEI. CDR3 coding DNA: TGTGCCAGCAGTGATCCCCCGGACAGGACTAATTCACCCCTCCACTTT. This translates into CASSDPPDRTNSPLHF.

The chain joins TRBV6-1 to TRBJ1-5; maybe TRBD1 (6 bases). CDR1 is MNHNS, CDR2 SASEGT, per germline. The CDR3 consists of 15 residues. V lost 2 bases and J 2 bases, leaving 10 bases between the germline ends. In DNA form, the CDR3 reads TGTGCCAGCAGTGAAACGGGGGGCCGCAATCAGCCCCAGCATTTT. Translating it yields CASSETGGRNQPQHF.

The chain uses TRBV6-6 and TRBJ2-3, with D maybe TRBD1 (6 bases). This CDR3 has 15 amino acids. Germline values: CDR1 MNHNY, CDR2 SVGAGI (reference sequence). V lost 2 bases, J lost 6 bases, and 15 bases lay in between. CDR3 nucleotides: TGTGCCAGCAGTTACGGCCAGGGGAGCTCCGATACGCAGTATTTT. Amino acids: CASSYGQGSSDTQYF.

There are a few counts of this clonotype. This chain connects TRBV29-1 to TRBJ2-2; TRBD1 aligns across 7 bases. CDR1 and CDR2 from the germline V gene are SQVTM and ANQGSEA. The CDR3 runs to 13 residues. Trimming at V came to 6 bases and at J to 4 bases, leaving 5 bases not matched to a gene. The CDR3 DNA reads as TGCAGCGTGCCGGGACAGACCACCGGGGAGCTGTTTTTT. This codes for CSVPGQTTGELFF.

The V gene is TRBV19, the J gene TRBJ1-2; D is uncertain. The CDR3 covers 15 residues. V lost 2 bases, J lost 7 bases, and 17 bases lay in between. Germline CDR1 and CDR2: LNHDA and SQIVND (reference sequence). This CDR3 is CASSIMEGAGFGYTF. The CDR3, as DNA: TGTGCCAGTAGTATAATGGAGGGAGCTGGGTTTGGCTACACCTTC.

This chain uses TRBV7-2 with TRBJ2-4; D is perhaps TRBD1 (6 bases). The CDR3 is 17 amino acids. V dropped 2 bases and J dropped 3 bases, with 17 bases sitting between them. CDR1 is SGHTA and CDR2 is FQGNSA in the germline V gene. Written as DNA, the CDR3 is TGTGCCAGCAGCTTAATGCTGGGGGCGGGTAGCAAAAACATTCAGTACTTC. Encoded protein: CASSLMLGAGSKNIQYF.

This clonotype was recorded a few times. The CDR3 DNA follows: TGTGCCAGCGCGGCAGGGTCTGGAAACACCATATATTTT. Its translation: CASAAGSGNTIYF. This chain joins TRBV7-3 and TRBJ1-3, with a weak D call TRBD1 (5 bases). The CDR3 extends over 13 amino acids. Looked up from germline, CDR1 is SGHTA and CDR2 is FQGTGA. Trimming left V 8 bases short and J 1 base short, with 9 bases between. Filled out from reference TRBV7-3 and TRBJ1-3, the complete variable domain reads GAGVSQTPSNKVTEKGKYVELRCDPISGHTALYWYRQSLGQGPEFLIYFQGTGAADDSGLPNDRFFAVRPEGSVSTLKIQRTERGDSAVYLCASAAGSGNTIYFGEGSWLTVV.